The 17 T cell receptor beta chains presented below share a single source sample, sequenced in a study of CXCR3-negative and CXCR3-positive naive CD8 T cells. Study-wide results and limits: CXCR3-expressing naive cells carried TRB CDR3s more hydrophobic than those of CXCR3-negative naive cells.

The libraries of TRB cDNA were prepared using 5' RACE with UMI labels. TCRdb reprocessed the 5' RACE reads; each CDR3 protein has one entry and no DNA is given. This table lists tens of thousands of distinct CDR3 sequences. These receptors are not linked to any known antigen. The sample taken for sequencing was naive CXCR3+ CD8+ T cells from blood. Subset of the sample: CD45RO-CCR7+CD27+CD95- naive CD8+ T cells expressing CXCR3 (TNR3+). These receptors were obtained from a human donor in good health. Some clones in this sample may be carry-over from other donors' samples.

The genes are TRBV6-5 and TRBJ1-2. CDR1 is MNHEY, CDR2 SVGAGI, per germline. This CDR3 comprises 13 residues. CDR3 loop: CASSYAANYGYTF.

The V gene is TRBV3-1, the J gene TRBJ2-1; TCRdb returns TRBD1, unconfirmable since there is no DNA. This CDR3 comprises 15 residues. The V gene's germline CDR1 is LGHDT and CDR2 YNNKEL (reference sequence). The CDR3 protein is CASSQGTGGLYEQFF.

The rearrangement uses TRBV7-9 and TRBJ1-4. CDR3 size: 13 residues. The V gene's germline CDR1 is SEHNR and CDR2 FQNEAQ (reference sequence). CDR3 region: CASSKDQHEKLFF.

This chain uses TRBV6-2 or TRBV6-3 with TRBJ2-1. Germline V gene data show CDR1 as MNHEY and CDR2 as SVGEGT. The CDR3 extends over 12 amino acids. CDR3 region: CASGVLINEQFF.

The J gene is TRBJ1-5, the V gene TRBV28; TCRdb indicates TRBD1, and absent DNA this call remains unverified. There are 13 residues in the CDR3. Germline CDR1 and CDR2: MDHEN and SYDVKM. CDR3 region: CASTLGGNQPQHF. Together with reference TRBV28 and TRBJ1-5, the CDR3 gives the full variable domain: DVKVTQSSRYLVKRTGEKVFLECVQDMDHENMFWYRQDPGLGLRLIYFSYDVKMKEKGDIPEGYSVSREKKERFSLILESASTNQTSMYLCASTLGGNQPQHFGDGTRLSIL.

The chain uses TRBV13 and TRBJ1-1; no DNA is available, so the TRBD1 call from TCRdb remains unchecked. Germline CDR1 is PRHDT and CDR2 is FYEKMQ (reference sequence). This CDR3 region has 14 residues. CDR3 sequence: CASSPDRVGIEAFF. The full variable domain, in which reference TRBV13 and TRBJ1-1 provide the parts outside the CDR3, is AAGVIQSPRHLIKEKRETATLKCYPIPRHDTVYWYQQGPGQDPQFLISFYEKMQSDKGSIPDRFSAQQFSDYHSELNMSSLELGDSALYFCASSPDRVGIEAFFGQGTRLTVV.

The rearrangement uses TRBV19 and TRBJ2-5; the TRBD2 assignment by TCRdb is unverifiable without DNA. The germline V gene has CDR1 LNHDA and CDR2 SQIVND (reference sequence). The CDR3 runs 18 residues. CDR3 loop: CASSITGLAGEGGETQYF.

This rearrangement joins TRBV20-1 to TRBJ2-3. Per germline, CDR1 DFQATT and CDR2 SNEGSKA (reference sequence). The CDR3 runs 15 residues. CDR3 protein: CSARRLGESTDTQYF.

CDR3 loop: CASSVGPSGSRNEQFF. V and J are TRBV7-9 and TRBJ2-1; the TCRdb D gene call, TRBD2, has no DNA to confirm it. Germline values: CDR1 SEHNR, CDR2 FQNEAQ (reference sequence). This CDR3 has 16 residues.

This chain links TRBV4-1 with TRBJ2-3; the D call of TRBD2 rests on TCRdb alone, since no DNA is present to check it. This CDR3 has 15 amino acids. CDR1 and CDR2 (germline): MGHRA, YSYEKL. This CDR3 is CASSLVAGGTDTQYF.

The V gene is TRBV5-1, the J gene TRBJ2-2; TCRdb selects TRBD1, and the lack of DNA leaves this call unchecked. Per germline, CDR1 SGHRS and CDR2 YFSETQ. CDR3 length equals 15 residues. This CDR3 is CASSYRAENTGELFF.

The chain joins TRBV12-3 or TRBV12-4 to TRBJ2-7; TCRdb gives TRBD1 as the D gene, but with no DNA this cannot be confirmed. The CDR3 loop spans 13 amino acids. This chain's CDR3 is CASGQGAGYEQYF.

The rearrangement joins TRBV3-1 to TRBJ2-3; TCRdb's D gene call, TRBD2, goes unchecked for lack of DNA. Germline CDR1 reads LGHDT; CDR2 reads YNNKEL (reference sequence). The CDR3 consists of 18 residues. Here the CDR3 reads CASSQEFPLAGREDTQYF.

CDR3 protein: CASSTRGYEQYF. The chain carries TRBV14 and TRBJ2-7; TCRdb gives TRBD2 as the D gene, but with no DNA this cannot be confirmed. CDR1 and CDR2 from the germline V gene are SGHDN and FVKESK. CDR3 size: 12 residues.

The CDR3 here is CASSSGGGGLQETQYF. The J gene is TRBJ2-5, the V gene TRBV7-9; TCRdb's assignment of TRBD1 cannot be checked, as there is no DNA. The germline V gene encodes CDR1 SEHNR and CDR2 FQNEAQ (reference sequence). The CDR3 consists of 16 residues.

This chain's CDR3 is CASSFELDQGSQETQYF. The chain employs TRBV7-8 and TRBJ2-5; TCRdb's D gene call, TRBD1, goes unchecked for lack of DNA. The germline V gene has CDR1 SGHVS and CDR2 FQNEAQ. This CDR3 contains 17 residues.

CDR3 region: CSATGGGIMNTEAFF. This chain connects TRBV20-1 to TRBJ1-1; TCRdb selects TRBD1, and the lack of DNA leaves this call unchecked. The CDR3 consists of 15 residues. The germline gives CDR1 DFQATT, CDR2 SNEGSKA (reference sequence).